What follows are 26 T cell receptor beta chains derived from one specimen sequenced in a study of cytomegalovirus exposure and HLA in healthy donors. 13 Jbeta primers and 60 Vbeta primers were used for the PCR. Clones were read by immunoSEQ multiplex PCR, and TCRdb kept only the in-frame ones, dropping some. The table records 100,000 to 150,000 clones, more than 60% of them present only once. Specimen: PBMCs. Receptors originate from a woman aged 55-69 years in good health and CMV-seropositive.

This clone was seen a handful of times. The chain employs TRBV7-6 and TRBJ1-4; no firm D call. Trimming took 1 base from V and 0 from J, leaving 9 bases between them. CDR1 is SGHVS and CDR2 is FNYEAQ in the germline V gene. The CDR3 runs 16 residues. CDR3 sequence reads: CASSLDSPATNEKLFF. The DNA of the CDR3 is TGTGCCAGCAGCTTAGACTCACCTGCAACTAATGAAAAACTGTTTTTT. The full variable domain, rest sourced from reference TRBV7-6 and TRBJ1-4, is GAGVSQSPRYKVTKRGQDVALRCDPISGHVSLYWYRQALGQGPEFLTYFNYEAQQDKSGLPNDRFSAERPEGSISTLTIQRTEQRDSAMYRCASSLDSPATNEKLFFGSGTQLSVL.

This clone was seen a few times. The V call is TRBV7-2, the J call TRBJ1-1, with D maybe TRBD1 (5 bases). V shed 5 bases and J shed 4 bases, with 17 bases lying between them. Germline lookup yields CDR1 SGHTA and CDR2 FQGNSA. CDR3 length equals 15 residues. Here the CDR3 reads CASSPLEGLSTEAFF. CDR3 coding DNA: TGTGCCAGCAGCCCACTAGAGGGACTGTCCACTGAAGCTTTCTTT.

The chain joins TRBV5-1 to TRBJ2-7, with TRBD2 identical over 12 bases. V shed 3 bases and J 6 bases; nucleotides not matched to a gene: 10. CDR1 is SGHRS and CDR2 is YFSETQ in the germline V gene. CDR3 length equals 16 residues. In DNA, the CDR3 is TGCGCCAGCAGCTCTAGTGCGACTAGCGGGGGAGGCGAGCAGTACTTC. Its translation is CASSSSATSGGGEQYF.

CDR3 coding DNA: TGTGCCAGCTCTATAACTAGCGGGAGGCCAATGCAGTACTTC. It translates to CASSITSGRPMQYF. This chain links TRBV28 with TRBJ2-7; 12 positions match TRBD2. V lost 8 bases and J lost 9; bases outside the gene matches: 11. The CDR3 contains 14 residues. The germline V gene encodes CDR1 MDHEN and CDR2 SYDVKM.

A remark on this clone: The identical CDR3 is also encoded by other nucleotide sequences in the sample. V gene TRBV5-1 combines with J gene TRBJ1-2; D gene ambiguous. This CDR3 has 13 residues. Germline V gene data show CDR1 as SGHRS and CDR2 as YFSETQ. Trimming took off 2 bases at V and 2 bases at J, with 7 bases between the two ends. CDR3 protein: CASSFSRNYGYTF. In DNA, the CDR3 is TGCGCCAGCAGCTTTTCCAGGAACTATGGCTACACCTTC.

This rearrangement joins TRBV10-3 to TRBJ1-5, with 10 bases fitting TRBD1. The CDR3 totals 14 residues. CDR1 is ENHRY and CDR2 is SYGVKD in the germline V gene. V lost 10 bases and J lost 4; bases outside the gene matches: 7. CDR3 loop: CATRTGGDNQPQHF. Here the CDR3 DNA reads TGTGCCACTCGGACAGGGGGTGATAATCAGCCCCAGCATTTT.

This clone was seen a handful of times. The chain recombines TRBV6-5 with TRBJ1-2; 7 bases agree with TRBD1. Trimming took 3 bases from V and 4 from J; bases not matched to a gene: 2. CDR3 length: 13 amino acids. Germline CDR1 MNHEY, CDR2 SVGAGI. The CDR3 protein is CASSYYRGYGYTF. CDR3 DNA sequence: TGTGCCAGCAGTTATTACAGGGGCTATGGCTACACCTTC.

This chain connects TRBV14 to TRBJ2-2, with 8 bases fitting TRBD1. Germline V lookup: CDR1 SGHDN, CDR2 FVKESK. This CDR3 region has 15 residues. With 7 bases clipped from V and 7 bases from J, the junction kept 11 bases outside the gene matches. CDR3 loop: CASTPGQGLGGELFF. Here the CDR3 DNA reads TGTGCCAGCACCCCAGGACAGGGATTGGGCGGGGAGCTGTTTTTT.

This chain joins TRBV2 and TRBJ2-1; no clear D gene. V dropped 5 bases and J dropped 3 bases, with 11 bases sitting between them. The CDR3 runs to 14 residues. Looked up from germline, CDR1 is SNHLY and CDR2 is FYNNEI. CDR3 amino acids: CASSPPYDYNEQFF. CDR3 coding DNA: TGTGCCAGCAGTCCCCCCTACGACTACAATGAGCAGTTCTTC.

This rearrangement joins TRBV19 to TRBJ2-3; 11 nucleotides line up with TRBD2. The CDR3 consists of 16 residues. CDR1 LNHDA and CDR2 SQIVND come from the germline V gene (reference sequence). After removal of 3 bases from V and 2 bases from J, the junction contained 4 bases not matched to a gene. CDR3 bases: TGTGCCAGTAGTATCTCTAGCGGGGGGACCACAGATACGCAGTATTTT. It encodes CASSISSGGTTDTQYF. Looking up the rest from reference TRBV19 and TRBJ2-3 gives the full variable domain: DGGITQSPKYLFRKEGQNVTLSCEQNLNHDAMYWYRQDPGQGLRLIYYSQIVNDFQKGDIAEGYSVSREKKESFPLTVTSAQKNPTAFYLCASSISSGGTTDTQYFGPGTRLTVL.

The chain carries TRBV7-2 and TRBJ1-1, with no clear D. This CDR3 region has 13 residues. The germline V and J ends were trimmed by 2 bases and 11 bases, with 15 bases remaining between them. CDR1 is SGHTA and CDR2 is FQGNSA in the germline V gene. Here the CDR3 reads CASSLSPNAGAFF. For the CDR3, the DNA is TGTGCCAGCAGCTTATCACCTAACGCGGGGGCTTTCTTT.

The rearrangement links TRBV5-1 to TRBJ2-7; 9 bases are a match to TRBD1. V lost 4 bases to trimming and J lost 2 bases; unmatched junction nucleotides: 1. Germline assignment: CDR1 SGHRS and CDR2 YFSETQ. CDR3 length: 13 amino acids. CDR3 bases: TGCGCCAGCAGCAGGACAGGGGCCTACGAGCAGTACTTC. Protein product: CASSRTGAYEQYF.

V gene TRBV6-5 combines with J gene TRBJ1-2; D possibly corresponds to TRBD1 (5 bases). CDR3 length equals 14 residues. The V gene's germline CDR1 is MNHEY and CDR2 SVGAGI. V lost 11 bases and J 3 bases, leaving 19 bases between the germline ends. CDR3 nucleotide sequence: TGTGCCCCCCAGGGCTCAAGCTGGTACTATGGCTACACCTTC. Its translation: CAPQGSSWYYGYTF.

The chain employs TRBV5-1 and TRBJ2-7; 12 positions agree with TRBD2. The germline gives CDR1 SGHRS, CDR2 YFSETQ. The CDR3 has 15 residues. Trimming at V came to 2 bases and at J to 6 bases, leaving 6 bases not matched to a gene. CDR3 region: CASSFTSGGPGEQYF. The DNA for the CDR3 is TGCGCCAGCAGCTTCACTAGCGGGGGGCCGGGCGAGCAGTACTTC.

The sample holds one count of this clone. This chain joins TRBV25-1 and TRBJ2-1, with 10 bases aligning to TRBD2. V was pared by 1 base and J by 6 bases, with 6 bases of the junction left unmatched. The CDR3 is 16 amino acids. The germline V gene has CDR1 MGHDK and CDR2 SYGVNS. CDR3 protein: CASSESGTSGINEQFF. For the CDR3, the DNA is TGTGCCAGCAGTGAATCAGGCACTAGCGGGATCAATGAGCAGTTCTTC. Drawing the rest from reference TRBV25-1 and TRBJ2-1, the complete variable domain is EADIYQTPRYLVIGTGKKITLECSQTMGHDKMYWYQQDPGMELHLIHYSYGVNSTEKGDLSSESTVSRIRTEHFPLTLESARPSHTSQYLCASSESGTSGINEQFFGPGTRLTVL.

This chain links TRBV7-2 with TRBJ2-2; 10 bases fit TRBD1. This CDR3 comprises 15 residues. J was trimmed by 5 bases and V by 1 base; bases with no gene match: 1. Germline V CDR1 and CDR2: SGHTA, FQGNSA. The CDR3 bases are TGTGCCAGCAGCTTAGTGGGACAGGGGACCGGGGAGCTGTTTTTT. Amino acid sequence: CASSLVGQGTGELFF.

V is TRBV7-9 and J is TRBJ1-2, with a weak D call TRBD1 (6 bases). V dropped 4 bases and J dropped 4 bases, with 7 bases sitting between them. Germline V gene lookup returns CDR1 SEHNR and CDR2 FQNEAQ (reference sequence). The CDR3 has 12 residues. CDR3 in amino acids: CASSSGAYGYTF. The CDR3 bases are TGTGCCAGCAGCTCAGGGGCCTATGGCTACACCTTC.

This clone showed up many times. The V and J genes are TRBV5-1 and TRBJ2-7; 12 bases are shared with TRBD2. Germline V gene sequence: CDR1 SGHRS, CDR2 YFSETQ. Trimming removed 2 bases from V and 6 bases from J; junction bases left unmatched: 12. CDR3 length: 17 residues. The CDR3 coding sequence is TGCGCCAGCAGCTTAGATGGATTCGGGACTAGCGGGCGCGAGCAGTACTTC. This encodes CASSLDGFGTSGREQYF.

Only one count was recorded for this clone. The CDR3 protein is CASSRKELVNTEAFF. The CDR3 DNA is TGCGCCAGCAGCCGAAAGGAGCTCGTGAACACTGAAGCTTTCTTT. The chain recombines TRBV4-3 with TRBJ1-1; D gene ambiguous. The ends were cut back, 4 bases at V and 0 bases at J, with 12 bases in the middle. Germline values: CDR1 LGHNA, CDR2 YSLEER. The CDR3 spans 15 residues.

This clone came up a few times. The gene calls are TRBV30 and TRBJ2-5, with TRBD2 matching 9 bases. With V trimmed by 7 bases and J by 4 bases, 10 bases remained unmatched. The CDR3 is 14 amino acids. From germline, CDR1 is GTSNPN and CDR2 SVGIG (reference sequence). This chain's CDR3 is CASTPPAGGETQYF. The CDR3 bases are TGTGCCTCCACCCCCCCAGCGGGGGGAGAGACCCAGTACTTC. Supplemented by reference TRBV30 and TRBJ2-5, the full variable domain reads SQTIHQWPATLVQPVGSPLSLECTVEGTSNPNLYWYRQAAGRGLQLLFYSVGIGQISSEVPQNLSASRPQDRQFILSSKKLLLSDSGFYLCASTPPAGGETQYFGPGTRLLVL.

This chain joins TRBV30 and TRBJ2-7, with D maybe TRBD1 (6 bases). Germline V gene data show CDR1 as GTSNPN and CDR2 as SVGIG (reference sequence). V dropped 5 bases and J dropped 8 bases, with 16 bases sitting between them. This CDR3 spans 12 amino acids. The CDR3 sequence is CAWSIQGVQQYF. The CDR3 DNA follows: TGTGCCTGGTCAATACAGGGTGTCCAGCAGTACTTC.

J is TRBJ2-7 and V is TRBV6-1, with D possibly being TRBD1 (6 bases). The CDR3 has 15 amino acids. Deletions cut 4 bases from V and 0 bases from J, with 13 bases between. Germline-derived CDR1 and CDR2 are MNHNS and SASEGT. As DNA, the CDR3 is TGTGCCAGCAGTGGACACAGGGCCCTCTCCTACGAGCAGTACTTC. Encoded protein: CASSGHRALSYEQYF.

This chain connects TRBV9 to TRBJ2-1, with D possibly TRBD1 on 5 matching bases. The CDR3 runs 13 residues. With 3 bases removed from V and 7 bases from J, the gap between germline ends came to 11 bases. The germline V gene encodes CDR1 SGDLS and CDR2 YYNGEE. CDR3 sequence: CASSDPQGNEQFF. DNA of the CDR3: TGTGCCAGCAGCGATCCCCAGGGAAATGAGCAGTTCTTC.

The J gene is TRBJ1-2, the V gene TRBV7-3; perhaps TRBD1 as D (5 bases). Germline V gives CDR1 SGHTA, CDR2 FQGTGA. The CDR3 sequence is 15 residues long. V was trimmed by 5 bases and J by 6 bases, leaving 19 bases between them. The DNA for the CDR3 is TGTGCCAGCAGCCCCACGGGACTCTATCTAGATGGCTACACCTTC. Translated: CASSPTGLYLDGYTF.

The chain recombines TRBV5-4 with TRBJ2-2, with 7 bases lining up with TRBD1. The ends lost 4 bases at V and 6 bases at J; junction bases unmatched: 6. Germline V gene data show CDR1 as SGHNT and CDR2 as YYREEE (reference sequence). The length of the CDR3 is 14 residues. CDR3 sequence reads: CASSPRTGAGELFF. The CDR3 DNA reads as TGTGCCAGCAGCCCTCGAACAGGGGCCGGGGAGCTGTTTTTT.

J is TRBJ1-2 and V is TRBV2; possibly TRBD1 for D (5 bases). Germline V CDR1 and CDR2: SNHLY, FYNNEI. The CDR3 has 14 residues. The V gene lost 6 bases and the J gene lost 8 bases, with 19 bases spanning the gap. The CDR3 loop reads CASRGKGQGWGYTF. The CDR3 DNA sequence: TGTGCCAGCAGGGGGAAAGGGCAGGGATGGGGCTACACCTTC. The entire variable domain, with the rest obtained from reference TRBV2 and TRBJ1-2, is as follows: EPEVTQTPSHQVTQMGQEVILRCVPISNHLYFYWYRQILGQKVEFLVSFYNNEISEKSEIFDDQFSVERPDGSNFTLKIRSTKLEDSAMYFCASRGKGQGWGYTFGSGTRLTVV.